This TCR beta chain was sequenced for a study of blood T cell repertoires in COVID-19 (dated by TCRdb to the early 2020s). For the wider study: Samples covering the acute and convalescent phases of COVID-19 were provided by collaborators in the United States, Italy and Spain. The material from the prospective study consisted of cDNA or gDNA derived from T cells, B-cell-depleted T cells, or PBMCs. Samples came from the ongoing ImmuneRACE study (first 160 participants) plus 1,254 subjects from 6 global collaborators. Subjects who had been exposed to COVID-19, were actively infected with it, or had recovered from it provided the deeply sampled blood TCRbeta repertoires that made up the dataset. HLA class I and class II types, where available, came from metadata supplied by the sample provider rather than from assay-based typing. The repertoires were made available in a free public database intended to serve as a resource for research on the immune response to SARS-CoV-2. Nearly every sample came with metadata listing a de-identified subject ID, COVID-19 status, age in years and sex. The investigation overall reported the following: How much clinical and demographic metadata was included differed by source and by participant, and the metadata was provided uncurated.

V is pruned by 3 bases and J by 4 bases, leaving 16 bases of the junction without a gene match. The CDR3 covers 18 residues, taking in both the cysteine and the phenylalanine. The DNA shown is the 54-base CDR3, in frame from base 1. Reading the germline V gene (reference sequence) gives CDR1 LNHDA and CDR2 SQIVND. Participants in the prospective study were aged about 18 to 95 years, lived in about two dozen United States geographic areas, and enrolled through a virtual design. In the prospective study, participants were assigned to cohorts based on the clinical history participants reported in a screening survey and a study questionnaire. Recovered participants in ImmuneRACE Cohort 3 were defined as having two consecutive negative NP/OP PCR tests, clearance from a healthcare professional, or resolution of symptoms. In the prospective study, whole blood, serum and a nasopharyngeal or oropharyngeal swab were collected from each participant by mobile phlebotomists. Over a roughly 2-month period, participants in the prospective study had the option of providing additional blood draws and questionnaires. Prospective study blood samples were shipped either frozen or at room temperature before DNA extraction.

With regard to this clone: The antigen it binds to is not known. No much larger clonotype is one base removed from it; base qualities were not supplied.

The immunoSEQ Assay, a bias-controlled multiplex PCR, was used to amplify TCRbeta CDR3 regions from genomic DNA. As for the authors' bioinformatics: Nucleated cell counts per sample were estimated from amplification of reference gene primers within the assay. Sequence reads were collapsed and filtered to measure the absolute abundance of every unique TCRbeta CDR3 rearrangement. Productive Simpson clonality was computed per sample as the square root of Simpson's diversity index over productive rearrangements. TCRdb retrieved this table from immuneACCESS and kept in-frame rearrangements only. Not all clones are present; in checked studies, unresolved V genes account for under half, and no reason is known for the remainder. That table gives V, J and clone size, and the DNA gave D and trimming. This sample is represented by 290,000 or so clones; over 75% of them were singletons. The top ten constitute roughly 1.1% of the sample.

This sequence was found in a woman in her 30s who had recovered from COVID-19. The V and J segments used are TRBV19 and TRBJ1-2, with 8 bases aligning to TRBD1. Sequencing was carried out using PBMCs or T cells enriched from blood (not recorded which). The DNA sequence is as follows: TGTGCCAGTAGTATCCAGTTCGAGGCAGGGGGCGACTTCTATGGCTACACCTTC. This is translated as CASSIQFEAGGDFYGYTF.